The 18 T cell receptor beta chains below were found in one sample sequenced in a study of T cells in Graves' hyperthyroidism and ophthalmopathy. Amplification targeted TCR beta CDR3 regions from RNA transcripts. RT-PCR in the first round (using the HTBI primer set) targeted the TCR CDR3. A single record per CDR3 protein comes from TCRdb applying MiXCR to the multiplex PCR reads. Among some 580,000 distinct CDR3 sequences, roughly 15% were seen once, and the ten largest hold around 3.3%. The sequenced sample was blood. The receptors were gathered from a woman in her forties with Graves' ophthalmopathy.

The rearrangement uses TRBV5-6 and TRBJ2-7; the D gene is possibly TRBD2 (5 bases). Between the trimmed V and J ends, which lost 2 bases and 7 bases, there was a span of 16 bases. The CDR3 contains 14 residues. CDR1 is SGHDT and CDR2 is YYEEEE in the germline V gene. CDR3 DNA: TGTGCCAGCAGCTTAAGACTCAGCACGGGGGAGCAGTACTTC. This gives the protein CASSLRLSTGEQYF.

This clonotype came up a few times. The chain has TRBV9 and TRBJ2-6; 8 bases map to TRBD1. The CDR3 spans 19 residues. From germline, CDR1 is SGDLS and CDR2 YYNGEE. V was clipped by 3 bases and J by 0 bases; unmatched bases: 11. The CDR3 sequence: CASSASPGQAFSGANVLTF. DNA for the CDR3: TGTGCCAGCAGCGCAAGTCCGGGACAGGCGTTCTCTGGGGCCAACGTCCTGACTTTC.

The chain links TRBV30 to TRBJ2-1; 7 bases are shared with TRBD2. Losses at the gene ends were 5 bases for V and 6 bases for J; bases not matched to a gene: 7. The CDR3 extends over 13 amino acids. The germline gives CDR1 GTSNPN, CDR2 SVGIG (reference sequence). The chain's CDR3 is CAWDSGASNEQFF. In nucleotides, the CDR3 is TGTGCCTGGGACAGCGGGGCTTCCAATGAGCAGTTCTTC.

In this sample, this clonotype turned up a few times. The genes are TRBV9 and TRBJ2-1; D is undetermined. V was trimmed by 1 base and J by 4 bases, leaving 12 bases between them. The V gene's germline CDR1 is SGDLS and CDR2 YYNGEE. CDR3 length: 15 residues. The CDR3, as DNA: TGTGCCAGCAGCGTAAGAACCGCCCCTTACAATGAGCAGTTCTTC. Amino acid sequence: CASSVRTAPYNEQFF.

This sequence joins TRBV6-5 and TRBJ1-6; the match to TRBD1 covers 7 bases. Germline trimming cut 0 bases from V and 9 bases from J; bases unmatched to any gene: 11. This CDR3 has 17 residues. The germline V gene encodes CDR1 MNHEY and CDR2 SVGAGI. Written as DNA, the CDR3 is TGTGCCAGCAGTTACTCAAACAGGGGAGGTCCGCCTTCACCCCTCCACTTT. As protein: CASSYSNRGGPPSPLHF.

This clonotype was recorded many times. The chain links TRBV11-2 to TRBJ2-1; no clear D gene. V lost 5 bases and J 9 bases, leaving 5 bases between the germline ends. The CDR3 extends over 10 amino acids. Germline lookup yields CDR1 SGHAT and CDR2 FQNNGV. The CDR3 spells CASSLSEQFF. CDR3 coding DNA: TGTGCCAGCAGCCTAAGTGAGCAGTTCTTC.

Concerning this clonotype itself: A read error may be the cause here, since a much bigger clone is one base away. The chain combines TRBV7-9 with TRBJ2-1, with 10 bases fitting TRBD2. The J call may be incorrect, as the DNA end agrees better with TRBJ2-7. CDR3 size: 16 residues. CDR1 is SEHNR and CDR2 is FQNEAQ in the germline V gene (reference sequence). DNA of the CDR3: TGTGCCAGCAGTCCCCCAACTAGCGGGGTTTACAATGAGCAGTACTTC. Amino acid sequence: CASSPPTSGVYNEQYF.

DNA of the CDR3: TGCAGTGCTAGGACCTCCCAAGAGACCCAGTACTTC. Amino acids: CSARTSQETQYF. This chain links TRBV20-1 with TRBJ2-5; D remains ambiguous. CDR3 length equals 12 residues. Germline V lookup: CDR1 DFQATT, CDR2 SNEGSKA (reference sequence). Trimming left V 3 bases short and J 1 base short, with 6 bases between.

This clonotype has only a few counts. The junction departs from germline at one end; a sequencing error may be responsible. The chain combines TRBV5-6 with TRBJ1-2; D remains unclear. The germline CDR1 and CDR2 sequences are SGHDT and YYEEEE. The CDR3 consists of 14 residues. The CDR3 here is CASSLERTNYGYTF. The CDR3 DNA sequence: TGTGCCAGCAGCTTGGAACGGACTAACTATGGCTATACCTTC.

The chain joins TRBV7-6 to TRBJ1-4; D unresolved. The CDR3 is 15 residues long. Germline CDR1 and CDR2: SGHVS and FNYEAQ. Trimming left V 1 base short and J 5 bases short, with 11 bases between. The CDR3 DNA follows: TGTGCCAGCAGCTTAGTATCGGGGAACAATGAAAAACTGTTTTTT. Amino acids: CASSLVSGNNEKLFF.

The chain recombines TRBV5-1 with TRBJ2-7; TRBD2 agrees at 13 bases. This CDR3 is built from 19 residues. CDR1 is SGHRS and CDR2 is YFSETQ in the germline V gene. The V gene end was trimmed by 4 bases and the J gene end by 1 base; junction bases not matched to a gene: 14. The CDR3 sequence: CASSLRLAGGTAYSYEQYF. The DNA for the CDR3 is TGCGCCAGCAGCCTTCGACTAGCGGGAGGAACGGCTTATTCCTACGAGCAGTACTTC.

This clonotype was seen more than once but under ten times. V is TRBV5-1 and J is TRBJ2-3, with D unresolved. V dropped 7 bases and J dropped 3 bases, with 15 bases sitting between them. Germline-derived CDR1 and CDR2 are SGHRS and YFSETQ. The CDR3 covers 14 residues. For the CDR3, the DNA is TGCGCCAGCGGCGACTCCCACCCTACAGATACGCAGTATTTT. It encodes CASGDSHPTDTQYF.

This chain connects TRBV2 to TRBJ2-7; the D gene is possibly TRBD1 (6 bases). The germline V gene has CDR1 SNHLY and CDR2 FYNNEI. The CDR3 consists of 13 residues. V was shortened by 3 bases and J by 3 bases, with 9 bases between the two germline ends. The chain's CDR3 is CASSDRTVYEQYF. CDR3 coding DNA: TGTGCCAGCAGTGATCGGACAGTCTACGAGCAGTACTTC.

On this clonotype: Possible read error: a much larger clone is one base away. The rearrangement joins TRBV3-1 to TRBJ2-7; D might be TRBD2 (6 bases). The CDR3 loop spans 14 amino acids. CDR1 and CDR2 (germline): LGHDT, YNNKEL (reference sequence). The CDR3 DNA is TGTGCCAGCGGCCATACAGCGGGTTACTACGAGCAGTACTTC. This codes for CASGHTAGYYEQYF.

A note on this clonotype: A much larger clone lies a single base off, so this may be a read error. The V and J genes are TRBV2 and TRBJ1-4; no reliable D call. This CDR3 has 12 amino acids. Germline lookup yields CDR1 SNHLY and CDR2 FYNNEI. V shed 8 bases and J shed 8 bases, with 12 bases lying between them. The CDR3 region has the DNA TGTGCCAGCGCGGACGGAGGGGAAAAACTGTTTTTT. As protein: CASADGGEKLFF.

The table lists this clonotype with many counts. The rearrangement uses TRBV7-9 and TRBJ2-7; D gene uncertain. This CDR3 contains 13 residues. Looked up from germline, CDR1 is SEHNR and CDR2 is FQNEAQ (reference sequence). Trimming shortened V by 5 bases and J by 0 bases, and 8 bases separated the two germline ends. The CDR3 bases are TGTGCCAGCAGCCCTCCCCCCTCCTACGAGCAGTACTTC. Its protein is CASSPPPSYEQYF.

This clonotype came up many times. The rearrangement joins TRBV2 to TRBJ2-1, with D unresolved. Trimming shortened V by 1 base and J by 9 bases, and 7 bases separated the two germline ends. The CDR3 consists of 12 residues. CDR1 is SNHLY and CDR2 is FYNNEI in the germline V gene. In DNA form, the CDR3 reads TGTGCCAGCAGTGAAGGGCTTTTTGAGCAGTTCTTC. It codes for CASSEGLFEQFF.

The chain employs TRBV7-9 and TRBJ1-5; D remains ambiguous. V shed 5 bases and J shed 7 bases, with 12 bases lying between them. The germline gives CDR1 SEHNR, CDR2 FQNEAQ (reference sequence). The CDR3 spans 13 residues. In DNA form, the CDR3 reads TGTGCCAGCAGCCAAGATCGGAGACAGCCCCAGCATTTT. The encoded protein is CASSQDRRQPQHF.